This T cell receptor (delta chain) was obtained from a study of gamma delta lymphoproliferative disorders and STAT genes. General study points: Nearly all major patient gamma and delta clonotypes were public.

Genomic DNA from isolated PBMCs served as the sequencing template. In this sample, this clone turned up a few times. The antigen is undetermined. The TCRdb record carries a much larger clone's protein, which differs from this DNA's translation at residue 6; a read error is the likely cause, and the protein listed here is the DNA translation. CDR3 length equals 23 residues. Germline V lookup: CDR1 TSWWSYY, CDR2 QGS. V gave up 2 bases and J gave up 2 bases, with 36 bases separating them. TCRdb reanalyzed the multiplex PCR reads using CATT. This sample carries under 1,500 delta-chain clones, about 1.3% of them seen once, and the ten largest clones take 41%.

The TCR originated in a human donor in good health. The sample consisted of blood. This rearrangement joins TRDV1 to TRDJ1, with a weak D call TRDD2 (9 bases). The CDR3 nucleotides are TGTGCTCTTGGGGAAACTTCCTTCCTACGTCTCCAGAGTCGGGATACGAGGACCGATAAACTCATCTTT. Translation: CALGETSFLRLQSRDTRTDKLIF.